The 7 T cell receptor beta chains listed next were all sequenced from one sample in a study of CD8+ T cells in alopecia areata. cDNA prepared by RNA extraction and subsequent reverse transcription served as the template for sequencing. Here immunoSEQ multiplex PCR was the method, and the copy in TCRdb shows in-frame clones only, minus some. The sample has approximately 150,000 clones; 50% to 60% are singletons. Sequenced: CD4+ T cells sorted from blood. The receptors stem from a human donor in good health.

The chain carries TRBV27 and TRBJ2-7; tentatively, D is TRBD1 (5 bases). The CDR3 is 14 residues long. Germline V gene lookup returns CDR1 MNHEY and CDR2 SMNVEV (reference sequence). V was trimmed by 9 bases and J by 6 bases, leaving 21 bases between them. Written as DNA, the CDR3 is TGTGCCAGTTCGCATCGGGCAGGGAACAGCGAGCAGTACTTC. Translation: CASSHRAGNSEQYF.

A single count supports this clone. The chain combines TRBV2 with TRBJ1-5; D gene unclear. V was cut by 5 bases and J by 0 bases, with 8 bases left in between. Germline CDR1 and CDR2: SNHLY and FYNNEI. This CDR3 has 14 residues. The CDR3 DNA reads as TGTGCCAGCAGTTTGAAGGATAGCAATCAGCCCCAGCATTTT. It translates to CASSLKDSNQPQHF.

This clone has only a few counts. The chain is built from TRBV18 and TRBJ1-4; 7 bases map to TRBD1. This CDR3 is 14 amino acids long. Trimming at V came to 3 bases and at J to 7 bases, leaving 5 bases not matched to a gene. Germline V gene sequence: CDR1 KGHSH, CDR2 LQKENI. The CDR3 sequence: CASSPQTGSEKLFF. The CDR3 DNA reads as TGTGCCAGCTCACCCCAGACAGGGAGTGAAAAACTGTTTTTT.

This chain connects TRBV30 to TRBJ2-7; possibly TRBD2 for D (6 bases). The CDR3 extends over 16 amino acids. Per germline, CDR1 GTSNPN and CDR2 SVGIG (reference sequence). Deletions cut 0 bases from V and 1 base from J, with 16 bases between. CDR3 loop: CAWSVLLTSRSYEQYF. For the CDR3, the DNA is TGTGCCTGGAGTGTACTCTTAACTAGCAGGTCCTACGAGCAGTACTTC.

This clone was seen more than once but under ten times. V usage is TRBV29-1 and J usage is TRBJ2-3; D gene unclear. Trimming shortened V by 3 bases and J by 11 bases, and 12 bases separated the two germline ends. The length of the CDR3 is 11 residues. CDR1 and CDR2 (germline): SQVTM, ANQGSEA. CDR3 DNA sequence: TGCAGCGTTGAGTCCGCAGGCATGCAGTATTTT. The encoded protein is CSVESAGMQYF.

The sample holds a few counts of this clone. The chain combines TRBV25-1 with TRBJ1-2; the D gene is possibly TRBD1 (5 bases). The V end lost 3 bases, the J end lost 3 bases, and 20 bases lay between the germline ends. In germline, CDR1 is MGHDK, CDR2 SYGVNS. The CDR3 contains 17 residues. The CDR3 DNA is TGTGCCAGCAGTGAGGGGGGTGCTAGAATTGATTACTATGGCTACACCTTC. This codes for CASSEGGARIDYYGYTF.

V is TRBV5-6 and J is TRBJ1-2; possibly TRBD1 for D (6 bases). The CDR3 spans 14 residues. The V end lost 7 bases, the J end lost 0 bases, and 13 bases lay between the germline ends. Germline V gives CDR1 SGHDT, CDR2 YYEEEE. CDR3 coding DNA: TGTGCCAGCGAGTCCCGGGGGCCTAACTATGGCTACACCTTC. The encoded protein is CASESRGPNYGYTF.